These 8 T cell receptor beta chains originate from one sample sequenced in a study of CD8 T cells in ankylosing spondylitis. MiXCR, run by TCRdb on the 5' RACE reads, gives a single entry per CDR3 protein. The data contain 350,000 or so distinct CDR3 sequences, around 15% of them singletons. Input material: blood, either unsorted or a sorted T cell fraction (not recorded which). The receptors were sampled from a male donor with ankylosing spondylitis or in good health (not recorded which).

This chain uses TRBV5-1 with TRBJ1-3; the D is unclear. The CDR3 covers 15 residues. The germline V gene encodes CDR1 SGHRS and CDR2 YFSETQ. Trimming removed 3 bases from V and 2 bases from J, with 12 bases in between. The CDR3, as DNA: TGCGCCAGCAGCTCCTTCTCAGGAGCTGGAAACACCATATATTTT. The encoded protein is CASSSFSGAGNTIYF.

V gene TRBV2 combines with J gene TRBJ2-7; the D call may be TRBD1 or TRBD2 (5 bases each). V lost 2 bases and J 4 bases, leaving 12 bases between the germline ends. This CDR3 contains 14 residues. Germline V gene data show CDR1 as SNHLY and CDR2 as FYNNEI. DNA for the CDR3: TGTGCCAGCAGTGAACAGAGGGGTCCGTACGAGCAGTACTTC. Residues: CASSEQRGPYEQYF. Full variable domain (rest looked up from reference TRBV2 and TRBJ2-7): EPEVTQTPSHQVTQMGQEVILRCVPISNHLYFYWYRQILGQKVEFLVSFYNNEISEKSEIFDDQFSVERPDGSNFTLKIRSTKLEDSAMYFCASSEQRGPYEQYFGPGTRLTVT.

In its sample, this clonotype was seen a few times. The V and J genes are TRBV6-5 and TRBJ2-7; D possibly uses TRBD1 or TRBD2 (6 bases each). The germline gives CDR1 MNHEY, CDR2 SVGAGI. The CDR3 has 14 amino acids. V dropped 4 bases and J dropped 7 bases, with 17 bases sitting between them. The CDR3 here is CASSSYREAVEQYF. The CDR3, as DNA: TGTGCCAGCAGTTCGTACAGGGAGGCGGTGGAGCAGTACTTC.

The sample holds a few counts of this clonotype. This chain uses TRBV7-2 with TRBJ2-7; perhaps TRBD1 as D (6 bases). The CDR3 consists of 13 residues. V lost 5 bases and J lost 3, with 11 bases in between. From germline, CDR1 is SGHTA and CDR2 FQGNSA. The CDR3 DNA sequence: TGTGCCAGCAGCCGGGACATTCGCTACGAGCAGTACTTC. Translated, it gives CASSRDIRYEQYF.

This clonotype was counted only a few times. The gene calls are TRBV21-1 and TRBJ2-7; the D call of TRBD1 is as the table states it, not checked on the DNA. TRBV21-1 is a pseudogene segment. The CDR3 runs 16 residues. The CDR3 coding sequence is TGTGCCAGCAGCAATATGACCAGAGGACAGCTTTACGAGCAGTACTTC. Translated: CASSNMTRGQLYEQYF.

This clonotype was observed at least ten times. The J gene is TRBJ1-1, the V gene TRBV29-1; the D gene is possibly TRBD1 (6 bases). Trimming took off 7 bases at V and 4 bases at J, with 10 bases between the two ends. Germline-derived CDR1 and CDR2 are SQVTM and ANQGSEA. The CDR3 loop spans 11 amino acids. DNA for the CDR3: TGCAGCGGTCTCAGGGGCACTGAAGCTTTCTTT. Amino acid sequence: CSGLRGTEAFF.

The table lists this clonotype with many counts. V and J are TRBV5-1 and TRBJ2-5; D is undetermined. The V end lost 0 bases, the J end lost 5 bases, and 8 bases lay between the germline ends. Germline V lookup: CDR1 SGHRS, CDR2 YFSETQ. The CDR3 consists of 13 residues. The CDR3 is CASSLALAETQYF. The CDR3, as DNA: TGCGCCAGCAGCTTGGCCCTTGCGGAGACCCAGTACTTC.

The sample holds a few counts of this clonotype. The chain is built from TRBV7-9 and TRBJ2-1; 8 positions match TRBD1. The J segment lost 6 bases and the V segment lost 6 bases, leaving 7 bases of the junction unmatched. This CDR3 has 14 residues. Germline-derived CDR1 and CDR2 are SEHNR and FQNEAQ (reference sequence). CDR3 nucleotides: TGTGCCAGCAGGAGGGAGGACAGGGTCAATGAGCAGTTCTTC. Residues: CASRREDRVNEQFF.